Here is one T cell receptor (beta chain) with its context. Clones were read by immunoSEQ multiplex PCR, and TCRdb kept only the in-frame ones, dropping some. The table has 200,000 to 250,000 clones, roughly 81% seen once. The sample is drawn from a study of blood T cell repertoires in COVID-19. Study at large: Donors in the United States, Italy and Spain gave samples during acute or convalescent COVID-19. From T cells, B-cell-depleted T cells, or PBMCs came the material, which was cDNA or gDNA.

The V gene lost 4 bases and the J gene lost 7 bases, with 20 bases spanning the gap. This CDR3 comprises 16 residues. Per the germline V gene, CDR1 is SGHNT and CDR2 is YYREEE (reference sequence). Sequencing was performed on peripheral blood. V and J are TRBV5-4 and TRBJ1-4; D is perhaps TRBD1 (5 bases). The receptor comes from a middle-aged man with acute or convalescent COVID-19. The CDR3 region has the DNA TGTGCCAGCAGCCAAAGTCAGGGTGGGTTCGGTGAAAAACTGTTTTTT. It codes for CASSQSQGGFGEKLFF.